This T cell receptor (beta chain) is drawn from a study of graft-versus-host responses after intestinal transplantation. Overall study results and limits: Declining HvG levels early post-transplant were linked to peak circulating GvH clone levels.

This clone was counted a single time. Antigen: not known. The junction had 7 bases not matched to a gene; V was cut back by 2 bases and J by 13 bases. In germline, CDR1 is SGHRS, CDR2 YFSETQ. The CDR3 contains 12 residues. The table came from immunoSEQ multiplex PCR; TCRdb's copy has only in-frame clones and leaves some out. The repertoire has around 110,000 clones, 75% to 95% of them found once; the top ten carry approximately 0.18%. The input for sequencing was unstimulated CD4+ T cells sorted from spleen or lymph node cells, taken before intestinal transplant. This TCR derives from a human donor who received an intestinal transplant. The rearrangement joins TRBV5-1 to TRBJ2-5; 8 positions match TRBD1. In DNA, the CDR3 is TGCGCCAGCAGCTTCACCGGGACAGGATTGTACTTC. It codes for CASSFTGTGLYF.